This T cell receptor (beta chain) is drawn from a study of identical twins. Overall study results and limits: The presence of invariant MAIT and iNKT cells could partly confound analyses of zero-insertion sequences. Insertions were reduced in abundant cord blood beta clonotypes but not in memory repertoires.

On this clonotype itself: Its matching antigen is unknown.

MiXCR, run by TCRdb on the 5' RACE reads, gives a single entry per CDR3 protein. The sample has over 200,000 distinct CDR3 sequences, approximately 9% seen once. This receptor was taken from a woman under 30 in good health. Sequenced: memory (CD45RO+) T cells sorted from blood.

CDR3 DNA sequence: TGTGCCAGCAGCCCCCCGGCTTTCGCCGGGGAGCTGTTTTTT. This codes for CASSPPAFAGELFF. The gene calls are TRBV11-2 and TRBJ2-2; no clear D gene. Trimming cost V 5 bases and J 6 bases, with 13 bases left between them. This CDR3 region has 14 residues. Germline assignment: CDR1 SGHAT and CDR2 FQNNGV. The full variable domain, rest sourced from reference TRBV11-2 and TRBJ2-2, is EAGVAQSPRYKIIEKRQSVAFWCNPISGHATLYWYQQILGQGPKLLIQFQNNGVVDDSQLPKDRFSAERLKGVDSTLKIQPAKLEDSAVYLCASSPPAFAGELFFGEGSRLTVL.